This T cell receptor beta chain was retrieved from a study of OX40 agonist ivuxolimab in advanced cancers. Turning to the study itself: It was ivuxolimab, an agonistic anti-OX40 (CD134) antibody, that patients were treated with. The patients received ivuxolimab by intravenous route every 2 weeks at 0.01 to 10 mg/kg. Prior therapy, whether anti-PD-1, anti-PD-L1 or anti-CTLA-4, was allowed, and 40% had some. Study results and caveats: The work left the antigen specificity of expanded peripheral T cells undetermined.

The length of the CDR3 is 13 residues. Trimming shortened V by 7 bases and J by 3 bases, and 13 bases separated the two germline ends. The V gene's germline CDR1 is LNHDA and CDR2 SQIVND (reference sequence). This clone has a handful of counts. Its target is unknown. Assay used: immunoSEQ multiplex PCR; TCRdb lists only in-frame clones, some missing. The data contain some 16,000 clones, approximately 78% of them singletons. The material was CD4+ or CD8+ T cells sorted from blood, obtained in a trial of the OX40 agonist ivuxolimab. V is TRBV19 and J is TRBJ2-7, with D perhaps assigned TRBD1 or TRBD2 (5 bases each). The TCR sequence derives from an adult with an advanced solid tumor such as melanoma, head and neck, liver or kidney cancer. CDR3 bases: TGTGCCAGTAAGGACGGGACCCGCTACGAGCAGTACTTC. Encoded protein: CASKDGTRYEQYF.